This TCR beta chain was sequenced during a study of blood T cell dynamics during melanoma immunotherapy. Across the study: Metastatic melanoma patients received first-line pembrolizumab or nivolumab plus ipilimumab.

With V trimmed by 0 bases and J by 8 bases, 7 bases remained unmatched. From germline, CDR1 is MNHEY and CDR2 SVGAGI. This CDR3 comprises 16 residues. This clone appeared once. Time point noted: week 3, after first cycle of checkpoint inhibitor. Data came from immunoSEQ multiplex PCR; TCRdb stores just in-frame clones and leaves some out. The table lists 4,500 or so clones, about four fifths of them singletons. The receptor's source is a human donor with melanoma. The sample was blood, taken from a patient treated with checkpoint blockade. This chain connects TRBV6-5 to TRBJ2-1; 10 bases map to TRBD1. The CDR3 coding sequence is TGTGCCAGCAGTTACTCTCCGGACAGGGGGATCGATGAGCAGTTCTTC. Translation gives CASSYSPDRGIDEQFF.